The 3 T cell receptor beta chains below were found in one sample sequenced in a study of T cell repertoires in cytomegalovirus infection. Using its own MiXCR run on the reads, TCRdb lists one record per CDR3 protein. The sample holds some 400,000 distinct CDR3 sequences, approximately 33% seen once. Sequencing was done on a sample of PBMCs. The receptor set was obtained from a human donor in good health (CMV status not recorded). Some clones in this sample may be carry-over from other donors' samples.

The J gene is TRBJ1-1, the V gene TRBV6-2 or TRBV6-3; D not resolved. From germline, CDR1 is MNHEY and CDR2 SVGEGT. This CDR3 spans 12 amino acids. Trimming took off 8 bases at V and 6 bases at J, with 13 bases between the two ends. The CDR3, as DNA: TGTGCCAGCGGGTTTTTCGCTGCTGAAGCTTTCTTT. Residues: CASGFFAAEAFF.

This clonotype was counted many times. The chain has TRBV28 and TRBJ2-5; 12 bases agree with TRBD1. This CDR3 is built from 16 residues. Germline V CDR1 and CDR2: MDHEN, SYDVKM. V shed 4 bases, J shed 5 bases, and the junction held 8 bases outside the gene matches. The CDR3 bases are TGTGCCAGCAGTTCGGCAGGGACAGGGGGCGAGGAGACCCAGTACTTC. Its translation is CASSSAGTGGEETQYF.

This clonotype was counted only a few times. CDR3 DNA sequence: TGTGCCAGCAAGATGACAGGGTCGTGGGGCACTGAAGCTTTCTTT. It is translated as CASKMTGSWGTEAFF. The rearrangement links TRBV6-1 to TRBJ1-1; 7 bases are shared with TRBD1. V shed 7 bases and J 4 bases; nucleotides not matched to a gene: 12. Germline values: CDR1 MNHNS, CDR2 SASEGT. This CDR3 has 15 amino acids.